This T cell receptor (beta chain) was profiled in a study of cytomegalovirus exposure and HLA in healthy donors (dated by TCRdb to between 2016 and 2019). For context, the study as a whole: An earlier analysis of approximately 600 of the donors reported more than 250 Gb of sequence data and some 120 million unique TCR beta sequences from 150 million to 200 million T cells. The study aimed to test whether cataloging public T cell receptors could reveal signatures of past pathogen exposure. Roughly 310 gigabases of sequencing data and 70 million to 85 million unique TCR sequences were included in an early release covering 550 to 650 HLA-typed donors. Using immunosequencing, the study profiled T cell repertoires from roughly 650 subjects and related those repertoires to cytomegalovirus serostatus. Donor age, sex, ethnicity and CMV serostatus were collected together with the repertoire data. HLA typing included class I and class II loci at four-digit resolution. A later analysis re-examined previously published TCR beta repertoires from hundreds of donors and added high-resolution HLA genotyping to investigate patterns of TCR occurrence. Among about 400 genotyped donors of the cohort, an average of approximately 200,000 unique TCR beta nucleotide sequences was sequenced per donor, of which 15% to 20% were non-productive. Four or five DR-DQ haplotypes were handled as single units for association and clustering, since linkage in the cohort was strong. Every discovery cohort repertoire had been produced on one sequencing platform. To predict cytomegalovirus infection status, the study combined high-throughput TCR immunosequencing, statistical association of individual TCRs with disease status, and machine learning. In addition to the first cohort of around 670 subjects, a separate validation cohort of 120 different subjects was used. An earlier analysis of 450 to 750 of the donors used high-throughput TCR beta sequencing to judge whether each TCR beta V gene segment behaved as functional or pseudogenic. In a later genetic analysis, genome-wide SNP genotypes for about 65% of the 666 donors were used, and that subset was treated as a discovery cohort. Among the roughly 400 genotyped donors, approximately 82% belonged to the genetic ancestry cluster associated with self-reported Caucasian donors. Rather than drawing on any new phenotypic data, the later analysis identified candidate immune exposures from TCR beta sequences and the way those sequences occurred across donors. Typing coverage differed by locus: A, B, C, DRB1 and DQB1 were typed in about 620-630 donors, DQA1 in 500 to 550, DPA1 in 600 to 610, and DPB1 in approximately 450. Findings and caveats that apply to the study as a whole: Specific HLA alleles were associated with 16,951 TCR beta sequences at a false discovery rate of 0.05 in a later analysis. Broadly in line with IMGT annotations, most TCR beta V segments showed up in productive rearrangements about 87% or about 30% of the time in an earlier analysis of around 600 of the donors. The sequencing pipeline was judged likely to have produced a cluster of highly shared sequence variants as a technical artifact. For the cohort, immune exposure information was limited to CMV serostatus. About 17 rarely observed V segments, including chromosome 9 orphons, were excluded from the earlier analysis of just under 600 of the donors because counts were too low. A later genetic analysis associated a missense DCLRE1C variant with V-gene and J-gene trimming of TCR beta chains, and an independent cohort replicated the association. A later analysis found that HLA-associated TCR beta chains were more clonally expanded and had lower generation probabilities than equally common non-associated chains. In a later analysis, TCR association rates were found to vary across HLA loci, with the most associated TCRs seen for DRB1 alleles and the fewest for HLA-C alleles. The authors suggested that the approach could potentially be generalized to other disease states and immunological phenotypes. A further reported finding was that TCR beta sequences accurately predicted the HLA-A and HLA-B alleles for most subjects in the first cohort. Several of the top co-occurrence clusters appeared to be linked to parvovirus B19, influenza, CMV and Epstein-Barr virus, according to a later analysis. The 87-base-pair reads could not distinguish some IMGT-functional V segments, including TRBV6-2 and TRBV6-3, so those segments were excluded. Linkage disequilibrium might explain the correlated functional status among segregating V segments, but an unknown experimental factor could not be excluded. This cohort had only TCR beta chains sequenced, and the lack of alpha or paired-chain data limited which features could be detected. While some public TCRs were present in many individuals, most TCR sequences turned up only very rarely across donors. A later analysis found that most CMV-associated TCR beta chains appeared HLA-restricted, with HLA associations seemingly driven largely by CMV exposure. In vitro tests confirmed that three of the cytomegalovirus-associated TCR beta chains recognize cytomegalovirus antigens. Roughly uniform sequencing depth across donors was assumed in presence/absence analyses, although this assumption may not hold. A total of roughly 160 TCR beta chains were listed by the study as associated with cytomegalovirus. In both the original and validation cohorts, the classifier was reported to diagnose cytomegalovirus status with high specificity and sensitivity. Because HLA typing was missing for some donors at each locus, association tests included only the typed subset. In a later genetic analysis, fewer N-insertions in productive TCRs were reported among donors in an Asian-associated ancestry cluster than the roughly 700-donor mean. Strong co-occurrence of HLA alleles, especially DR and DQ, made assigning TCR associations to individual alleles difficult.

For this clone: Its binding antigen is unknown. Base qualities were left out, and no much larger clone turns up one base away.

Libraries were prepared through the immunoSEQ multiplex PCR assay. The multiplex PCR relied on a mix of 60 forward primers for TCR Vbeta segments and 13 reverse primers for TCR Jbeta segments. A multiplex PCR assay on genomic DNA amplified the CDR3 region of rearranged TCR beta genes. The amplified TCR beta libraries were sequenced on the Illumina HiSeq System as 87-base-pair reads. Per the authors' processing: A later analysis counted 65 million to 90 million unique TCR beta chains across the approximately 700 repertoires, and some 12 million of these chains were shared by at least two donors. To remove PCR and sequencing errors, raw reads were error-corrected and collapsed into unique sequences using a nearest-neighbor algorithm that merged closely related sequences. Alignment of CDR3 sequences to IMGT reference sequences was used to assign V, D and J gene segments. For a sequence to be retained, a match of at least six nucleotides to both a V gene segment and a J gene segment was required. A rearrangement was called productive if the CDR3 had no stop codons and remained in frame with V and J, and every other rearrangement was called non-productive. CDR3 was defined by IMGT convention, running from the second conserved V-encoded cysteine to the conserved J-encoded phenylalanine. The earlier analysis of around 640 of the donors excluded sequences that lacked an unambiguous match to a single V gene segment. An earlier analysis of a few hundred of the donors called V segments functional above 56.7% productive rearrangements and segregating when the between-donor standard deviation exceeded 5%. A statistical classification framework was built to diagnose cytomegalovirus status from the catalog of TCR beta chain sequences. In a later analysis, TCR nucleotide sequences were compared against IMGT/GENE-DB human TR gene sequences so that V and J genes could be assigned. In a later analysis, CDR3 sequences and most-parsimonious VDJ recombination scenarios were assigned using the TCRdist pipeline. In a later analysis, every TCR beta chain was defined by the combination of its CDR3 amino acid sequence and its V-gene family, and reads without a unique V-gene family were dropped. To address suspected cross-contamination and a sequencing artifact, a later analysis removed roughly 640 highly shared, low-generation-probability nucleotide sequences. For each public chain, a later analysis derived a clonal expansion index from normalized ranks of inferred template counts within each repertoire. In a later analysis, generation probabilities were computed using a VDJ recombination model fitted to out-of-frame rearrangements, and the results were checked against IGoR. A later analysis scored TCR-TCR, TCR-HLA and TCR-CMV co-occurrence with hypergeometric tests, applying a repertoire-size bias correction to TCR pairs. False discovery rates were estimated in a later analysis by permuting HLA or CMV assignments 20 times. A later analysis grouped co-occurring TCRs with DBSCAN, adding TCRdist sequence similarity when clustering within HLA-allele-positive subsets. Co-occurrence clustering excluded repertoires with fewer than 30,000 or more than 120,000 public chains, plus five with anomalous nucleotide sharing. In its TCRdb copy, this immuneACCESS table keeps in-frame sequences only and misses some clones. Where compared with another copy, unresolved V genes explain less than half of these, and the others have no known cause. V and J calls and clone size are copied from that table; D and trimming were computed from the DNA. Across this sample there are roughly 100,000 clones, with approximately 79% seen only once. The ten most abundant clones make up roughly 3.9% of the sample.

Germline trimming amounts to 1 base on V and 2 bases on J, with 7 as the count of junction bases outside the gene matches. Including cysteine and phenylalanine, the CDR3 has 16 amino acids. Kept here is only the CDR3 DNA, which spans 48 bases and is read in frame from base 1. Via the germline V gene (reference sequence), CDR1 is SEHNR and CDR2 FQNEAQ. The cohort comprised some 730 healthy bone marrow donors. At the time of sampling, every cohort member was nominally healthy, though immune exposures that went unrecorded were likely present. The donor was CMV seropositive and belonged to the group of 250 to 300 seropositive cohort members. Each donor provided a peripheral blood sample, and peripheral blood mononuclear cells were used for TCR beta sequencing. The Qiagen DNeasy Blood Extraction Kit was used to extract genomic DNA from the blood cell samples.

In this chain, TRBV7-9 is recombined with TRBJ2-7; TRBD1 aligns with 8 central bases. The specimen was PBMCs. The receptor was derived from a man aged 45-60 years in good health and CMV-seropositive. The CDR3: CASSLGQGLGTYEQYF. In nucleotide form, the sequence is TGTGCCAGCAGCTTAGGACAGGGGTTAGGGACCTACGAGCAGTACTTC.